The 6 T cell receptor beta chains presented below share a single source sample, sequenced in a study of T cell responses to AZD1222 COVID-19 vaccine. TCRdb's copy holds only in-frame clones and misses some; the assay was immunoSEQ multiplex PCR. In the table there are around 78,000 clones, 87% of which are singletons. Here the sequenced sample was peripheral blood, taken on day 0 of AZD1222 vaccination. These receptors all stem from an adult in good health.

Only one count was recorded for this clone. The chain employs TRBV5-4 and TRBJ2-1; no clear D gene. The CDR3 is 11 amino acids. Trimming took 9 bases from V and 5 from J, leaving 9 bases between them. CDR1 and CDR2 from the germline V gene are SGHNT and YYREEE (reference sequence). CDR3 DNA sequence: TGTGCCATGGGGAAGAACAATGAGCAGTTCTTC. Protein product: CAMGKNNEQFF.

This clone was seen once. The chain recombines TRBV5-6 with TRBJ2-7, with 7 bases fitting TRBD1. The V segment lost 4 bases and the J segment 4 bases; nucleotides outside the gene matches: 8. The CDR3 consists of 14 residues. CDR1 is SGHDT and CDR2 is YYEEEE in the germline V gene. In DNA form, the CDR3 reads TGTGCCAGCAGCCCTTGGGACAGAAATTACGAGCAGTACTTC. Translated, it gives CASSPWDRNYEQYF.

The chain employs TRBV24-1 and TRBJ1-2; no reliable D call. The V and J ends lost 5 bases and 3 bases respectively, with 18 bases between them. CDR3 length: 16 residues. Germline V gene data show CDR1 as KGHDR and CDR2 as SFDVKD. CDR3 nucleotides: TGTGCCACCAGTGGAGGTCGGGCAGCCTCGGACTATGGCTACACCTTC. As protein: CATSGGRAASDYGYTF.

The chain couples TRBV5-1 to TRBJ2-7; TRBD1 matches at 9 bases. Germline trimming cut 4 bases from V and 5 bases from J; bases unmatched to any gene: 10. The V gene's germline CDR1 is SGHRS and CDR2 YFSETQ. The CDR3 is 15 amino acids. The CDR3 coding sequence is TGCGCCAGCAGCCGCGGGACAGGGAGCGTAGACGAGCAGTACTTC. Amino acids: CASSRGTGSVDEQYF.

The CDR3 region has the DNA TGTGCCAGCAGCCTACTAGGAACAGGGGGTGAGACCCAGTACTTC. Its protein product is CASSLLGTGGETQYF. This rearrangement joins TRBV7-9 to TRBJ2-5; TRBD1 agrees at 8 bases. The germline CDR1 and CDR2 sequences are SEHNR and FQNEAQ (reference sequence). This CDR3 has 15 residues. V trimming: 5 bases; J trimming: 5 bases; junction bases outside the gene matches: 10.

The chain carries TRBV6-5 and TRBJ1-2; D remains unclear. Deletions cut 0 bases from V and 1 base from J, with 9 bases between. This CDR3 region has 15 residues. CDR1 is MNHEY and CDR2 is SVGAGI in the germline V gene. The CDR3 spells CASSYSGEINYGYTF. CDR3 coding DNA: TGTGCCAGCAGTTACTCCGGGGAAATTAACTATGGCTACACCTTC.